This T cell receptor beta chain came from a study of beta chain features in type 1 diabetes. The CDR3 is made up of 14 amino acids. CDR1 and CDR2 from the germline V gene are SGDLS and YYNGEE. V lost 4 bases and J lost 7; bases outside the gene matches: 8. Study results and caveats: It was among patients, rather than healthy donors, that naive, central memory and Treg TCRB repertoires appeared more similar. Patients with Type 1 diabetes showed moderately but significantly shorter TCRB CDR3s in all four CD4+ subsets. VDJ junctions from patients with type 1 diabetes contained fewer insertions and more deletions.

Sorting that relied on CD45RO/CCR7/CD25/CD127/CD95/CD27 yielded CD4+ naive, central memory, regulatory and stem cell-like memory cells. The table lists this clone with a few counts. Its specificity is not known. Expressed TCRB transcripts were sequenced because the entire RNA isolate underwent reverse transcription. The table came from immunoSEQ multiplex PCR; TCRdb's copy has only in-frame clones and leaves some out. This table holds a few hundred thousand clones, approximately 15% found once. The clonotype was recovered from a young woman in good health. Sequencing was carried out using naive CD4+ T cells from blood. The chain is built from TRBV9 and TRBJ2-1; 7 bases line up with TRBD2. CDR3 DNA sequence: TGTGCCAGCAGCAGTACCGGGAGGTGGAATGAGCAGTTCTTC. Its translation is CASSSTGRWNEQFF.